The 20 T cell receptor beta chains in this list originate from one sample, sequenced in a study of blood T cell repertoires in COVID-19. Measured with immunoSEQ multiplex PCR; TCRdb has only the in-frame clones, and not every one. The table has 200,000 to 250,000 clones, roughly nine tenths seen once; the top ten hold approximately 10%. Sequencing used peripheral blood. These receptors all stem from a woman aged 45-59 years with COVID-19, enrolled during active disease.

The chain joins TRBV4-3 to TRBJ1-6; D perhaps matches TRBD1 (6 bases). This CDR3 is built from 15 residues. V was shortened by 4 bases and J by 9 bases, with 16 bases between the two germline ends. Germline V gene lookup returns CDR1 LGHNA and CDR2 YSLEER. The CDR3 DNA is TGCGCCAGCAGCCGGATGGACAGCATGGGTTCACCCCTCCACTTT. Amino acid sequence: CASSRMDSMGSPLHF.

The rearrangement links TRBV6-5 to TRBJ2-7; 10 positions match TRBD1. The CDR3 totals 13 residues. Germline V CDR1 and CDR2: MNHEY, SVGAGI. Trimming removed 8 bases from V and 2 bases from J; junction bases left unmatched: 3. CDR3 in DNA: TGTGCCAGCGGCGGACAGGGGGCCTACGAGCAGTACTTC. Protein: CASGGQGAYEQYF.

The count of this clone is one. This rearrangement joins TRBV5-1 to TRBJ2-1; perhaps TRBD2 as D (6 bases). The CDR3 length is 17 residues. Germline V lookup: CDR1 SGHRS, CDR2 YFSETQ. Trimming stripped 4 bases from V and 0 bases from J, with 17 bases between. This CDR3 reads CASSPGTLARSYNEQFF. The CDR3 nucleotides read TGCGCCAGCAGCCCCGGGACCCTAGCGCGCTCCTACAATGAGCAGTTCTTC.

The genes are TRBV6-7 and TRBJ1-5; weak D call: TRBD1 (6 bases). TRBV6-7 is assigned to the ORF class and has an uncertain function. The CDR3 has 14 residues. The germline V and J ends were trimmed by 9 bases and 4 bases, with 16 bases remaining between them. The CDR3 sequence is CARGAAPLNQPQHF. The CDR3 nucleotides are TGTGCCAGGGGGGCAGCCCCTCTTAATCAGCCCCAGCATTTT.

This chain joins TRBV7-2 and TRBJ2-3, with 7 bases lining up with TRBD2. The CDR3 covers 16 residues. Trimming removed 5 bases from V and 5 bases from J; junction bases left unmatched: 13. Germline V gene data show CDR1 as SGHTA and CDR2 as FQGNSA. CDR3: CASSRTHGGGIDTQYF. CDR3 DNA: TGTGCCAGCAGCAGGACTCATGGGGGGGGAATAGATACGCAGTATTTT.

The J gene is TRBJ2-2, the V gene TRBV3-1 (or the pseudogene TRBV3-2); a possible D gene is TRBD2 (5 bases). Germline values: CDR1 LGHDT, CDR2 YNNKEL (reference sequence). Trimming removed 1 base at V and 7 bases at J, with 10 bases between. This CDR3 has 14 residues. As DNA, the CDR3 is TGTGCCAGCAGCCAAGGTGACTATCTCGGGGAGCTGTTTTTT. Residues: CASSQGDYLGELFF.

The chain has TRBV28 and TRBJ1-5; 7 bases agree with TRBD1. With V trimmed by 2 bases and J by 0 bases, 13 bases remained unmatched. The CDR3 is 19 residues long. CDR1 and CDR2 (germline): MDHEN, SYDVKM. The CDR3 region is CASSLPSTGLTYSNQPQHF. CDR3 nucleotides: TGTGCCAGCAGTTTACCCTCGACAGGGCTTACATATAGCAATCAGCCCCAGCATTTT.

The chain has TRBV18 and TRBJ2-7, with TRBD1 matching 7 bases. This CDR3 is 13 amino acids long. Germline lookup yields CDR1 KGHSH and CDR2 LQKENI. The junction had 8 bases not matched to a gene; V was cut back by 6 bases and J by 6 bases. The CDR3 coding sequence is TGTGCCAGCTCCTTGGGGGCAGGGGGCGAGCAGTACGTC. The encoded protein is CASSLGAGGEQYV.

The genes are TRBV10-3 and TRBJ2-7, with unresolved D. The CDR3 covers 14 residues. Per germline, CDR1 ENHRY and CDR2 SYGVKD. V was pared by 2 bases and J by 6 bases, with 14 bases between. CDR3 DNA sequence: TGTGCCATCAGTGAGGGAGCATCTAGAAGCGAGCAGTACTTC. Protein: CAISEGASRSEQYF.

The chain recombines TRBV5-1 with TRBJ1-1, with 9 bases fitting TRBD1. The CDR3 covers 15 residues. V shed 1 base, J shed 4 bases, and the junction held 5 bases outside the gene matches. Germline CDR1 reads SGHRS; CDR2 reads YFSETQ. The CDR3 nucleotides read TGCGCCAGCAGCTTGACGGGACAGGGCTTCACTGAAGCTTTCTTT. It encodes CASSLTGQGFTEAFF.

This rearrangement joins TRBV29-1 to TRBJ2-7; D is ambiguous. Trimming stripped 3 bases from V and 4 bases from J, with 4 bases between. The CDR3 totals 10 residues. CDR1 SQVTM and CDR2 ANQGSEA come from the germline V gene. CDR3 sequence: CSVERYEQYV. In nucleotides, the CDR3 is TGCAGCGTTGAGCGGTACGAGCAGTACGTC.

This chain links TRBV3-1 (or the pseudogene TRBV3-2) with TRBJ2-3; 14 bases map to TRBD2. V gave up 4 bases and J gave up 4 bases; unmatched junction bases: 7. The V gene's germline CDR1 is LGHDT and CDR2 YNNKEL (reference sequence). The CDR3 contains 17 residues. The chain's CDR3 is CASSLRTTSGGADTQYF. The CDR3 nucleotides read TGTGCCAGCAGCCTTCGTACGACTAGCGGGGGGGCAGATACGCAGTATTTT.

This chain connects TRBV2 to TRBJ2-2; TRBD1 matches at 8 bases. Per the germline V gene, CDR1 is SNHLY and CDR2 is FYNNEI. The CDR3 is 15 residues long. Trimming cost V 6 bases and J 5 bases; bases outside gene matches: 8. CDR3 coding DNA: TGTGCCAGCAGCCAGGACAGGGTGTCAACCGGGGAGCTGTTTTTT. Translation: CASSQDRVSTGELFF.

This chain links TRBV7-2 with TRBJ2-7, with 7 nucleotides matching TRBD2. The J segment lost 3 bases and the V segment lost 4 bases, leaving 9 bases of the junction unmatched. CDR3 size: 15 residues. Germline lookup yields CDR1 SGHTA and CDR2 FQGNSA. In DNA form, the CDR3 reads TGTGCCAGCAGCTCCGAGGCGGGAGTAAACTACGAGCAGTACTTC. It is translated as CASSSEAGVNYEQYF.

The rearrangement links TRBV7-2 to TRBJ1-3; possibly TRBD1 for D (5 bases). The germline V gene encodes CDR1 SGHTA and CDR2 FQGNSA. This CDR3 comprises 15 residues. Trimming cost V 5 bases and J 2 bases, with 13 bases left between them. The CDR3: CASSPPIQAGNTIYF. CDR3 DNA: TGTGCCAGCAGCCCGCCTATACAGGCTGGAAACACCATATATTTT.

The V and J genes are TRBV28 and TRBJ1-3; D remains ambiguous. The V gene's germline CDR1 is MDHEN and CDR2 SYDVKM. The CDR3 is 13 amino acids. V gave up 3 bases and J gave up 8 bases, with 11 bases separating them. The CDR3 DNA follows: TGTGCCAGCAGTTTTAGTCAAGAAGACACCATATATTTT. Translated: CASSFSQEDTIYF.

This chain uses TRBV7-2 with TRBJ1-2, with D uncertain. The germline V and J ends were trimmed by 2 bases and 2 bases, with 15 bases remaining between them. The CDR3 is made up of 16 amino acids. Germline V CDR1 and CDR2: SGHTA, FQGNSA. CDR3 amino acids: CASSLNAAGINYGYTF. The CDR3 bases are TGTGCCAGCAGCTTAAATGCGGCGGGCATCAACTATGGCTACACCTTC. Full variable domain (missing parts from reference TRBV7-2 and TRBJ1-2): GAGVSQSPSNKVTEKGKDVELRCDPISGHTALYWYRQSLGQGLEFLIYFQGNSAPDKSGLPSDRFSAERTGGSVSTLTIQRTQQEDSAVYLCASSLNAAGINYGYTFGSGTRLTVV.

J is TRBJ1-4 and V is TRBV28, with 9 bases matching TRBD1. Germline V gene sequence: CDR1 MDHEN, CDR2 SYDVKM. The junction had 5 bases not matched to a gene; V was cut back by 4 bases and J by 8 bases. The CDR3 is made up of 14 amino acids. CDR3 nucleotide sequence: TGTGCCAGCAGTTGGACAGGGGCGGCAGAAAAACTGTTTTTT. This encodes CASSWTGAAEKLFF.

This chain connects TRBV10-3 to TRBJ1-2; D unclear. V dropped 0 bases and J dropped 2 bases, with 7 bases sitting between them. The CDR3 consists of 14 residues. Germline CDR1 ENHRY, CDR2 SYGVKD. The CDR3, as DNA: TGTGCCATCAGTGAGTCGGGCAACAACTATGGCTACACCTTC. It specifies CAISESGNNYGYTF.

The chain recombines TRBV7-2 with TRBJ2-1; D is possibly TRBD2 (6 bases). V was shortened by 5 bases and J by 0 bases, with 11 bases between the two germline ends. Germline V gene sequence: CDR1 SGHTA, CDR2 FQGNSA. This CDR3 is 15 amino acids long. CDR3 in amino acids: CASSRRDASYNEQFF. The CDR3 DNA follows: TGTGCCAGCAGCCGGCGGGACGCCTCCTACAATGAGCAGTTCTTC. Using reference TRBV7-2 and TRBJ2-1 for the parts outside the CDR3, the full variable domain is GAGVSQSPSNKVTEKGKDVELRCDPISGHTALYWYRQSLGQGLEFLIYFQGNSAPDKSGLPSDRFSAERTGGSVSTLTIQRTQQEDSAVYLCASSRRDASYNEQFFGPGTRLTVL.